Following are 30 T cell receptor beta chains from one sample sequenced in a study of T-cell memory formation after mild COVID-19. Each CDR3 protein gets one entry after TCRdb re-called the 5' RACE reads with MiXCR. The sample consists of about 500,000 distinct CDR3 sequences, roughly 20% of them appearing once. The sequenced material came from PBMCs or a T cell subset sorted from them (not recorded which). The receptor set was obtained from an adult woman who had mild COVID-19 (a few samples of this study predate the infection). Cell type and time point are not known.

This clonotype was found a few times. V is TRBV29-1 and J is TRBJ2-1; 13 nucleotides match TRBD2. The CDR3 consists of 14 residues. CDR1 is SQVTM and CDR2 is ANQGSEA in the germline V gene. Trimming removed 7 bases from V and 9 bases from J; junction bases left unmatched: 9. The CDR3, as DNA: TGCAGCGACTGGACTAGCGGGAGATCGGGTGAGCAGTTCTTC. Amino acid sequence: CSDWTSGRSGEQFF.

The CDR3 DNA reads as TGTGCCAGCAGCTTTAGCGGGGGGACTAAAGAGACCCAGTACTTC. As protein: CASSFSGGTKETQYF. The rearrangement uses TRBV7-8 and TRBJ2-5; the match to TRBD2 covers 10 bases. This CDR3 is 15 amino acids long. Germline assignment: CDR1 SGHVS and CDR2 FQNEAQ. Trimming at V came to 3 bases and at J to 3 bases, leaving 4 bases not matched to a gene.

This clonotype was observed at least ten times. V gene TRBV5-1 combines with J gene TRBJ2-1; 11 nucleotides agree with TRBD2. Losses at the gene ends were 4 bases for V and 6 bases for J; bases not matched to a gene: 24. This CDR3 has 21 residues. Germline CDR1 is SGHRS and CDR2 is YFSETQ. The CDR3 DNA reads TGCGCCAGCAGCATACTTCAAACTAGCGGGAGAGAGCCAATGGGGCCCAATGAGCAGTTCTTC. Protein sequence: CASSILQTSGREPMGPNEQFF.

This clonotype was recorded a few times. In DNA form, the CDR3 reads TGCGCCAGCAGCCACCCACAGGGGGGAGAGTTGTTAACCCAGTACTTC. Protein sequence: CASSHPQGGELLTQYF. V gene TRBV4-1 combines with J gene TRBJ2-5; 8 positions match TRBD1. This CDR3 spans 16 amino acids. V shed 3 bases, J shed 8 bases, and the junction held 14 bases outside the gene matches. CDR1 is MGHRA, CDR2 YSYEKL, per germline.

The chain couples TRBV6-1 to TRBJ1-1, with D unresolved. Germline CDR1 reads MNHNS; CDR2 reads SASEGT. V was pared by 10 bases and J by 4 bases, with 10 bases between. The CDR3 is made up of 11 amino acids. The CDR3 nucleotides are TGTGCCACCGGTGAAGGCACTGAAGCTTTCTTT. The encoded protein is CATGEGTEAFF.

The chain recombines TRBV5-4 with TRBJ1-5, with 8 bases aligning to TRBD1. The germline CDR1 and CDR2 sequences are SGHNT and YYREEE (reference sequence). Losses at the gene ends were 4 bases for V and 3 bases for J; bases not matched to a gene: 6. There are 15 residues in the CDR3. The CDR3 loop reads CASSKGTGLNQPQHF. CDR3 DNA sequence: TGTGCCAGCAGCAAAGGGACAGGCCTCAATCAGCCCCAGCATTTT.

The chain couples TRBV9 to TRBJ2-7; TRBD1 aligns across 8 bases. The CDR3 is 14 residues long. CDR1 and CDR2 from the germline V gene are SGDLS and YYNGEE. The ends lost 4 bases at V and 7 bases at J; junction bases unmatched: 10. The CDR3 spells CASSSRRDRREQYF. CDR3 coding DNA: TGTGCCAGCAGCAGCAGACGGGACAGGAGGGAGCAGTACTTC. The whole variable domain, filled in from reference TRBV9 and TRBJ2-7, reads DSGVTQTPKHLITATGQRVTLRCSPRSGDLSVYWYQQSLDQGLQFLIQYYNGEERAKGNILERFSAQQFPDLHSELNLSSLELGDSALYFCASSSRRDRREQYFGPGTRLTVT.

V and J are TRBV29-1 and TRBJ2-3; D is possibly TRBD1 (6 bases). Germline assignment: CDR1 SQVTM and CDR2 ANQGSEA. V shed 0 bases and J shed 5 bases, with 15 bases lying between them. The CDR3 extends over 15 amino acids. Here the CDR3 DNA reads TGCAGCGTTGAAGATGGACAGAGAAAGGTAGATACGCAGTATTTT. Its protein is CSVEDGQRKVDTQYF.

This clonotype has only a few counts. The gene calls are TRBV5-1 and TRBJ2-1; 7 bases match TRBD2. V shed 5 bases and J 0 bases; nucleotides not matched to a gene: 5. CDR1 and CDR2 from the germline V gene are SGHRS and YFSETQ. This CDR3 is built from 15 residues. The CDR3: CASRTSESSYNEQFF. The CDR3 DNA reads TGCGCCAGCAGAACTAGCGAAAGCTCCTACAATGAGCAGTTCTTC.

The chain is built from TRBV7-9 and TRBJ2-5; the D gene is possibly TRBD2 (6 bases). This CDR3 region has 14 residues. V lost 5 bases and J 5 bases, leaving 15 bases between the germline ends. Germline CDR1 is SEHNR and CDR2 is FQNEAQ (reference sequence). CDR3 amino acids: CASSPRLGGETQYF. The CDR3 DNA sequence: TGTGCCAGCAGCCCCCGTCTTGGGGGGGAGACCCAGTACTTC.

V gene TRBV6-2 or TRBV6-3 combines with J gene TRBJ2-1; the match to TRBD2 covers 7 bases. The CDR3 has 15 residues. Trimming took 2 bases from V and 7 from J; bases not matched to a gene: 8. The germline V gene encodes CDR1 MNHEY and CDR2 SVGEGT. CDR3 region: CASSYGGDRLNEQFF. The CDR3 DNA is TGTGCCAGCAGTTACGGGGGGGATCGGCTGAATGAGCAGTTCTTC.

This chain links TRBV25-1 with TRBJ2-7; D call uncertain. The germline V and J ends were trimmed by 3 bases and 7 bases, with 7 bases remaining between them. The germline V gene has CDR1 MGHDK and CDR2 SYGVNS. The CDR3 sequence is 11 residues long. CDR3 DNA sequence: TGTGCCAGCAGTGATAGGGTGGAGCAGTACTTC. Protein sequence: CASSDRVEQYF.

This chain joins TRBV5-1 and TRBJ2-1; 7 bases agree with TRBD1. Germline-derived CDR1 and CDR2 are SGHRS and YFSETQ. V trimming: 0 bases; J trimming: 3 bases; junction bases outside the gene matches: 6. This CDR3 comprises 16 residues. CDR3 nucleotide sequence: TGCGCCAGCAGCTTGGACGGGACAGAAAACTACAATGAGCAGTTCTTC. Protein: CASSLDGTENYNEQFF.

This clonotype turned up a few times. This chain links TRBV5-4 with TRBJ2-7; D is unresolved. Trimming removed 4 bases at V and 2 bases at J, with 25 bases between. There are 18 residues in the CDR3. Germline CDR1 and CDR2: SGHNT and YYREEE (reference sequence). In nucleotides, the CDR3 is TGTGCCAGCAGCGGAATGGGTATTAAAGGAGCTCTACCCTACGAGCAGTACTTC. This gives the protein CASSGMGIKGALPYEQYF.

The rearrangement uses TRBV3-1 and TRBJ2-7; 9 positions agree with TRBD2. Per germline, CDR1 LGHDT and CDR2 YNNKEL (reference sequence). Trimming cost V 4 bases and J 4 bases; bases outside gene matches: 5. The CDR3 sequence is 14 residues long. CDR3 in amino acids: CASSPLSGGYEQYF. The CDR3 nucleotides read TGTGCCAGCAGCCCACTAAGCGGGGGGTACGAGCAGTACTTC.

The chain couples TRBV5-1 to TRBJ2-7; D perhaps matches TRBD1 (6 bases). The germline V and J ends were trimmed by 0 bases and 3 bases, with 10 bases remaining between them. The CDR3 consists of 14 residues. Germline CDR1 and CDR2: SGHRS and YFSETQ. Here the CDR3 DNA reads TGCGCCAGCAGCTTGGGTACAGGGTACTACGAGCAGTACTTC. It translates to CASSLGTGYYEQYF. Supplemented by reference TRBV5-1 and TRBJ2-7, the full variable domain reads KAGVTQTPRYLIKTRGQQVTLSCSPISGHRSVSWYQQTPGQGLQFLFEYFSETQRNKGNFPGRFSGRQFSNSRSEMNVSTLELGDSALYLCASSLGTGYYEQYFGPGTRLTVT.

In this sample, this clonotype turned up a few times. The V gene is TRBV29-1, the J gene TRBJ2-1, with 7 bases lining up with TRBD1. Germline V gives CDR1 SQVTM, CDR2 ANQGSEA. V lost 8 bases and J lost 0; bases outside the gene matches: 10. The length of the CDR3 is 15 residues. CDR3 sequence reads: CSINYRDSSYNEQFF. The CDR3 DNA sequence: TGCAGCATTAATTACCGGGACAGCTCCTACAATGAGCAGTTCTTC.

This clonotype showed up just a few times. The V gene is TRBV25-1, the J gene TRBJ2-2; TRBD1 matches 11 bases. The CDR3 covers 15 residues. The ends lost 3 bases at V and 6 bases at J; junction bases unmatched: 3. Germline V CDR1 and CDR2: MGHDK, SYGVNS. CDR3 sequence (DNA): TGTGCCAGCAGTGAGGCGGGACAGGGGGCCGGGGAGCTGTTTTTT. Translated, it gives CASSEAGQGAGELFF.

This clonotype was detected a few times. The V gene is TRBV3-1, the J gene TRBJ2-5; D may match TRBD1 or TRBD2 (5 bases each). This CDR3 region has 16 residues. Germline V gene lookup returns CDR1 LGHDT and CDR2 YNNKEL (reference sequence). V was cut by 0 bases and J by 5 bases, with 16 bases left in between. DNA for the CDR3: TGTGCCAGCAGCCAAGAGGGGGTTGGGCAGGGCGAGACCCAGTACTTC. This translates into CASSQEGVGQGETQYF.

This clonotype has just a few counts. CDR3 protein: CAWSHPGPQYF. The CDR3 DNA follows: TGTGCCTGGAGTCACCCGGGACCGCAGTACTTC. The rearrangement joins TRBV30 to TRBJ2-7, with D perhaps assigned TRBD1 or TRBD2 (5 bases each). The ends were cut back, 2 bases at V and 9 bases at J, with 11 bases in the middle. Germline V gives CDR1 GTSNPN, CDR2 SVGIG (reference sequence). The CDR3 sequence is 11 residues long. Supplemented by reference TRBV30 and TRBJ2-7, the full variable domain reads SQTIHQWPATLVQPVGSPLSLECTVEGTSNPNLYWYRQAAGRGLQLLFYSVGIGQISSEVPQNLSASRPQDRQFILSSKKLLLSDSGFYLCAWSHPGPQYFGPGTRLTVT.

This clonotype was seen more than once but under ten times. This chain uses TRBV29-1 with TRBJ1-2; D uncertain. CDR1 is SQVTM and CDR2 is ANQGSEA in the germline V gene. This CDR3 has 14 residues. V dropped 0 bases and J dropped 7 bases, with 15 bases sitting between them. The chain's CDR3 is CSVEDREPNFGYTF. In DNA form, the CDR3 reads TGCAGCGTTGAAGATCGGGAACCGAATTTTGGCTACACCTTC.

The chain carries TRBV4-2 and TRBJ1-6; 7 nucleotides align to TRBD1. With V trimmed by 6 bases and J by 5 bases, 4 bases remained unmatched. Germline V lookup: CDR1 LGHNA, CDR2 YNFKEQ. The CDR3 consists of 14 residues. The CDR3 region has the DNA TGTGCCAGCAGATGGGGGACAGATAATTCACCCCTCCACTTT. Translated, it gives CASRWGTDNSPLHF.

This clonotype was recorded a few times. The chain employs TRBV7-2 and TRBJ1-1; D ambiguous. The V gene lost 5 bases and the J gene lost 3 bases, with 10 bases spanning the gap. From germline, CDR1 is SGHTA and CDR2 FQGNSA. This CDR3 contains 13 residues. The CDR3 sequence: CASSPLSDTEAFF. The CDR3 DNA is TGTGCCAGCAGCCCCCTGAGTGACACTGAAGCTTTCTTT.

The CDR3 DNA reads TGTGCCAGCAGCCAGGGCTCCCACCCCGACGAGCAGTACTTC. Protein: CASSQGSHPDEQYF. The chain is built from TRBV3-1 and TRBJ2-7; D remains ambiguous. V was shortened by 3 bases and J by 5 bases, with 14 bases between the two germline ends. Per germline, CDR1 LGHDT and CDR2 YNNKEL (reference sequence). The CDR3 is 14 residues long.

The rearrangement links TRBV4-2 to TRBJ2-2, with a weak D call TRBD2 (6 bases). This CDR3 spans 17 amino acids. Germline V gene sequence: CDR1 LGHNA, CDR2 YNFKEQ. Trimming took off 5 bases at V and 3 bases at J, with 19 bases between the two ends. DNA for the CDR3: TGTGCCAGCAGCACCTTGGGCTTGGGGGGACACACCGGGGAGCTGTTTTTT. This codes for CASSTLGLGGHTGELFF.

This clonotype was detected ten times or more. The genes are TRBV15 and TRBJ1-6; D not certain. The germline V gene has CDR1 LNHNV and CDR2 YYDKDF (reference sequence). This CDR3 is 15 amino acids long. Trimming left V 0 bases short and J 10 bases short, with 13 bases between. The CDR3 DNA follows: TGTGCCACCAGCAGAGATGGGGAGGGCAGGTCACCCCTCCACTTT. It codes for CATSRDGEGRSPLHF.

In its sample, this clonotype was seen a few times. This chain connects TRBV18 to TRBJ2-3; D gene uncertain. The germline V and J ends were trimmed by 2 bases and 0 bases, with 6 bases remaining between them. The CDR3 sequence is 14 residues long. Germline values: CDR1 KGHSH, CDR2 LQKENI. In nucleotides, the CDR3 is TGTGCCAGCTCACCAACAGCTAGCACAGATACGCAGTATTTT. Translation: CASSPTASTDTQYF.

The chain has TRBV24-1 and TRBJ2-5; 13 nucleotides align to TRBD2. CDR1 and CDR2 from the germline V gene are KGHDR and SFDVKD. Germline trimming cut 3 bases from V and 2 bases from J; bases unmatched to any gene: 5. The CDR3 spans 17 residues. CDR3 amino acids: CATSDPSLAGGQETQYF. For the CDR3, the DNA is TGTGCCACCAGTGATCCGTCACTAGCGGGAGGGCAAGAGACCCAGTACTTC.

This clonotype was observed a handful of times. The gene calls are TRBV9 and TRBJ1-4; 11 bases agree with TRBD1. Trimming removed 0 bases from V and 6 bases from J; junction bases left unmatched: 10. The germline gives CDR1 SGDLS, CDR2 YYNGEE. The CDR3 is 18 residues long. CDR3: CASSVAILPGQGDEKLFF. In DNA, the CDR3 is TGTGCCAGCAGCGTAGCTATACTACCGGGACAGGGGGATGAAAAACTGTTTTTT.

This clonotype was seen a handful of times. The chain carries TRBV5-5 and TRBJ2-7; D possibly corresponds to TRBD1 (5 bases). CDR1 and CDR2 from the germline V gene are SGHKS and YYEKEE (reference sequence). V dropped 4 bases and J dropped 6 bases, with 14 bases sitting between them. CDR3 length equals 13 residues. CDR3 in amino acids: CASSANPGSEQYF. The CDR3 nucleotides read TGTGCCAGCAGCGCTAACCCAGGGTCCGAGCAGTACTTC.